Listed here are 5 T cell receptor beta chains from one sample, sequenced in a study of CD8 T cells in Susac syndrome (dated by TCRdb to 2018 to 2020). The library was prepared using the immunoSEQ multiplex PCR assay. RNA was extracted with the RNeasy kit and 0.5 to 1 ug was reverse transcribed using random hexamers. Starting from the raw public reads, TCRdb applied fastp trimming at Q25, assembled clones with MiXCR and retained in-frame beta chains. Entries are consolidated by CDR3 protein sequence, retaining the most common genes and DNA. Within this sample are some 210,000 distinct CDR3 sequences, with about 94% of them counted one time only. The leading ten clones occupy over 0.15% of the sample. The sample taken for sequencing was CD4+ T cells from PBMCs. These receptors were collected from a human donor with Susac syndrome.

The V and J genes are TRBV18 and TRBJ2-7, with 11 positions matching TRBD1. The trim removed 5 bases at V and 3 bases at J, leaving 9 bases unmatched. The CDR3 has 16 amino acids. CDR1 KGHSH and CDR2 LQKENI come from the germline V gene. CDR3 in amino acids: CASSSTGQGGLYEQYF. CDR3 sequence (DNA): TGTGCCAGCTCAAGCACGGGACAGGGGGGTCTCTACGAGCAGTACTTC.

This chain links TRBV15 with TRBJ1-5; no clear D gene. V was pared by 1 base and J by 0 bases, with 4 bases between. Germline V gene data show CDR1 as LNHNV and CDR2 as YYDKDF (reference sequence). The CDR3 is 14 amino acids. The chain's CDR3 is CATSRGDSNQPQHF. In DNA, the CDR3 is TGTGCCACCAGCAGAGGGGATAGCAATCAGCCCCAGCATTTT.

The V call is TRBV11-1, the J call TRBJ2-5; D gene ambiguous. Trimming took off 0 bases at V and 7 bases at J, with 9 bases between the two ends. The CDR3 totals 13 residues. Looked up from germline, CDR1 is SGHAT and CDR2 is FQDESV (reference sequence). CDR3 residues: CASSLAQEVTQYF. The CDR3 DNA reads TGTGCCAGCAGCTTAGCGCAGGAAGTGACCCAGTACTTC.

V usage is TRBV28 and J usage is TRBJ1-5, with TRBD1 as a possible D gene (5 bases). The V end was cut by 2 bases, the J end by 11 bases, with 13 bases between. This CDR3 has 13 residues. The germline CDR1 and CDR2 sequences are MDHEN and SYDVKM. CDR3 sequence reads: CASSLEEEGSQHF. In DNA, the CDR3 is TGTGCCAGCAGTTTAGAAGAGGAGGGGTCCCAGCATTTT.

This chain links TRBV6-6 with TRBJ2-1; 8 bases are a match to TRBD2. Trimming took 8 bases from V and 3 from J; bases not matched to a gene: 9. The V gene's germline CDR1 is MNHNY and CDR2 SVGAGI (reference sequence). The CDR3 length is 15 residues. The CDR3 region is CASSRLAGFYNEQFF. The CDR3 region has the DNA TGTGCCAGCTCTCGTCTAGCGGGTTTCTACAATGAGCAGTTCTTC.